One and the same sample provided the 18 T cell receptor beta chains below, sequenced in a study of cytomegalovirus exposure and HLA in healthy donors. The primer mix had 60 Vbeta and 13 Jbeta primers. Sequenced by immunoSEQ multiplex PCR; TCRdb stores in-frame clones only, minus some. Here the sample spans under 150,000 clones, over 75% being singletons. The specimen sequenced was PBMCs. All receptors derive from a woman aged 25 to 39 in good health and CMV-seronegative.

This clone was observed once. The CDR3 nucleotides read TGTGCCAGCTCAGGGATGACTAGCGGGAGCTCCTACAATGAGCAGTTCTTC. As protein: CASSGMTSGSSYNEQFF. V and J are TRBV18 and TRBJ2-1; 12 nucleotides line up with TRBD2. The J segment lost 0 bases and the V segment lost 5 bases, leaving 5 bases of the junction unmatched. Germline lookup yields CDR1 KGHSH and CDR2 LQKENI. The CDR3 contains 17 residues.

V is TRBV19 and J is TRBJ1-2, with a weak D call TRBD1 (5 bases). The CDR3 runs 14 residues. V lost 7 bases and J lost 4, with 16 bases in between. Per germline, CDR1 LNHDA and CDR2 SQIVND (reference sequence). The CDR3 region has the DNA TGTGCCAGTACTTCGTCGACAGTCGGCTATGGCTACACCTTC. This encodes CASTSSTVGYGYTF.

The CDR3, as DNA: TGTGCCAGCAAATACAGGGGAGGTGAAAAACTGTTTTTT. This encodes CASKYRGGEKLFF. The chain uses TRBV6-5 and TRBJ1-4; 7 bases fit TRBD1. Germline CDR1 is MNHEY and CDR2 is SVGAGI. Germline trimming cut 7 bases from V and 7 bases from J; bases unmatched to any gene: 6. This CDR3 has 13 amino acids.

The V call is TRBV7-9, the J call TRBJ2-1; 9 bases map to TRBD2. The CDR3 has 17 amino acids. Germline assignment: CDR1 SEHNR and CDR2 FQNEAQ (reference sequence). Trimming cost V 5 bases and J 9 bases; bases outside gene matches: 17. The DNA of the CDR3 is TGTGCCAGCAGCAGCTTACGGGTAGCGGGGGATTCTGGTGAGCAGTTCTTC. Protein sequence: CASSSLRVAGDSGEQFF. The full variable domain, with the rest looked up from reference TRBV7-9 and TRBJ2-1, is DTGVSQNPRHKITKRGQNVTFRCDPISEHNRLYWYRQTLGQGPEFLTYFQNEAQLEKSRLLSDRFSAERPKGSFSTLEIQRTEQGDSAMYLCASSSLRVAGDSGEQFFGPGTRLTVL.

The CDR3 region has the DNA TGTGCCAGCAGGCAGGGACAGACTGAAGCTTTCTTT. Encoded protein: CASRQGQTEAFF. The rearrangement uses TRBV2 and TRBJ1-1; 7 nucleotides match TRBD1. Trimming took 6 bases from V and 5 from J; bases not matched to a gene: 3. Germline V gene sequence: CDR1 SNHLY, CDR2 FYNNEI. The CDR3 is 12 residues long.

The rearrangement links TRBV5-4 to TRBJ2-6, with D maybe TRBD1 (6 bases). Trimming removed 4 bases from V and 0 bases from J, with 11 bases in between. This CDR3 comprises 16 residues. CDR1 and CDR2 (germline): SGHNT, YYREEE (reference sequence). The CDR3 DNA sequence: TGTGCCAGCAGCAAAACAGGGAGCTCTGGGGCCAACGTCCTGACTTTC. Protein product: CASSKTGSSGANVLTF.

This rearrangement joins TRBV29-1 to TRBJ1-2; no firm D call. In germline, CDR1 is SQVTM, CDR2 ANQGSEA. There are 15 residues in the CDR3. With 4 bases removed from V and 6 bases from J, the gap between germline ends came to 21 bases. CDR3 bases: TGCAGCGTTGTAGCTTTTCTGGCGGGGTCGGATGGCTACACCTTC. Protein product: CSVVAFLAGSDGYTF. The full variable domain, in which reference TRBV29-1 and TRBJ1-2 provide the parts outside the CDR3, is SAVISQKPSRDICQRGTSLTIQCQVDSQVTMMFWYRQQPGQSLTLIATANQGSEATYESGFVIDKFPISRPNLTFSTLTVSNMSPEDSSIYLCSVVAFLAGSDGYTFGSGTRLTVV.

J is TRBJ1-2 and V is TRBV9, with D tentatively TRBD1 (5 bases). There are 13 residues in the CDR3. V lost 3 bases and J lost 3, with 9 bases in between. CDR1 and CDR2 (germline): SGDLS, YYNGEE. The CDR3 DNA sequence: TGTGCCAGCAGCGCCCAGGGTCACTATGGCTACACCTTC. Translation: CASSAQGHYGYTF.

The J gene is TRBJ2-2, the V gene TRBV5-1; 7 bases are a match to TRBD1. The CDR3 is 15 amino acids. Germline assignment: CDR1 SGHRS and CDR2 YFSETQ. The V segment lost 1 base and the J segment 4 bases; nucleotides outside the gene matches: 4. The DNA of the CDR3 is TGCGCCAGCAGCTTGAAGGGGGCGGGCACCGGGGAGCTGTTTTTT. As protein: CASSLKGAGTGELFF.

The chain recombines TRBV28 with TRBJ1-1; D may be TRBD1 (6 bases). The CDR3 sequence is 17 residues long. V was pared by 6 bases and J by 1 base, with 21 bases between. CDR1 is MDHEN, CDR2 SYDVKM, per germline. The CDR3 DNA follows: TGTGCCAGCAGCTCCCCGGGACACTCCCAGAGGAACACTGAAGCTTTCTTT. Translated: CASSSPGHSQRNTEAFF.

J is TRBJ1-5 and V is TRBV2, with 7 bases identical to TRBD1. With V trimmed by 6 bases and J by 7 bases, 12 bases remained unmatched. The CDR3 is 15 amino acids. CDR1 is SNHLY, CDR2 FYNNEI, per germline. For the CDR3, the DNA is TGTGCCAGCAGCGGGAGAGGGGGCTCAAGCCAGCCCCAGCATTTT. As protein: CASSGRGGSSQPQHF.

V usage is TRBV19 and J usage is TRBJ1-1; D possibly corresponds to TRBD1 (6 bases). The CDR3 totals 15 residues. V lost 5 bases, J lost 0 bases, and 13 bases lay in between. CDR1 LNHDA and CDR2 SQIVND come from the germline V gene (reference sequence). CDR3 DNA: TGTGCCAGTAGTCTCACAGGGTTAATGAACACTGAAGCTTTCTTT. Protein product: CASSLTGLMNTEAFF.

This clone was counted a few times. The chain has TRBV2 and TRBJ1-4; TRBD1 agrees at 7 bases. Looked up from germline, CDR1 is SNHLY and CDR2 is FYNNEI. With V trimmed by 1 base and J by 7 bases, 6 bases remained unmatched. CDR3 length equals 15 residues. CDR3 sequence (DNA): TGTGCCAGCAGTGAAGAAGGGGCAGGGGGTGAAAAACTGTTTTTT. Its protein is CASSEEGAGGEKLFF.

The chain recombines TRBV30 with TRBJ1-3; perhaps TRBD1 as D (6 bases). The CDR3 has 15 amino acids. Germline loops: CDR1 GTSNPN, CDR2 SVGIG (reference sequence). The CDR3 is CAESWMGASGNTIYF. CDR3 sequence (DNA): TGTGCTGAGAGTTGGATGGGGGCATCTGGAAACACCATATATTTT.

This clone has only a few counts. The chain recombines TRBV25-1 with TRBJ1-2, with D uncertain. There are 11 residues in the CDR3. V lost 1 base, J lost 8 bases, and 5 bases lay in between. Germline loops: CDR1 MGHDK, CDR2 SYGVNS. CDR3 in amino acids: CASSESVGYTF. The CDR3 DNA sequence: TGTGCCAGCAGTGAATCGGTGGGCTACACCTTC.

This clone was detected a few times. The chain joins TRBV2 to TRBJ1-6; D gene uncertain. Germline CDR1 reads SNHLY; CDR2 reads FYNNEI. The CDR3 consists of 17 residues. V was clipped by 3 bases and J by 3 bases, with 15 bases between them. The CDR3 DNA reads as TGTGCCAGCAGTGAGAGCCCTCAGGCTTTCTATAATTCACCCCTCCACTTT. Protein product: CASSESPQAFYNSPLHF.

The count of this clone is one. The genes are TRBV2 and TRBJ1-4; D is unresolved. Trimming pared 8 bases from V and 0 bases from J, leaving 13 bases between. CDR3 length: 15 amino acids. Germline CDR1 and CDR2: SNHLY and FYNNEI. The CDR3 loop reads CASAKRTTTNEKLFF. CDR3 sequence (DNA): TGTGCCAGCGCCAAGAGAACTACAACTAATGAAAAACTGTTTTTT.

This sequence joins TRBV28 and TRBJ1-1, with D tentatively TRBD1 (5 bases). This CDR3 region has 13 residues. CDR1 MDHEN and CDR2 SYDVKM come from the germline V gene. Trimming removed 2 bases from V and 6 bases from J, with 10 bases in between. The CDR3: CASSLDSRPEAFF. DNA of the CDR3: TGTGCCAGCAGTTTAGACAGCCGCCCTGAAGCTTTCTTT.